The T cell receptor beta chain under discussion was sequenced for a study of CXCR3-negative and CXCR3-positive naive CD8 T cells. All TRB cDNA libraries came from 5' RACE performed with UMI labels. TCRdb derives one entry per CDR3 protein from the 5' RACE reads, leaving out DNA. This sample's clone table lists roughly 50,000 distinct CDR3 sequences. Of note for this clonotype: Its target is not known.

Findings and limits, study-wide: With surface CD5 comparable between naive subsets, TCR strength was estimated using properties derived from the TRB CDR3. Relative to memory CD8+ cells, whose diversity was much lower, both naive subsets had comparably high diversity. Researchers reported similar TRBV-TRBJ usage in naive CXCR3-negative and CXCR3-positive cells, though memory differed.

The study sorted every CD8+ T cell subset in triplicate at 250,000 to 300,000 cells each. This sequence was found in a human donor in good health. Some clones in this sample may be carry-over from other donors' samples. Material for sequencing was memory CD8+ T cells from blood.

CDR3 region: CASSDSPNQPQHF. The genes are TRBV6-4 and TRBJ1-5. In germline, CDR1 is MRHNA, CDR2 SNTAGT. The CDR3 has 13 amino acids.